This TCR beta chain is drawn from a study of CD8 T cells in ankylosing spondylitis. TCRdb ran MiXCR on the 5' RACE reads and lists one entry per CDR3 protein. The sample holds more than 95,000 distinct CDR3 sequences, about 8.3% seen once. Between the trimmed V and J ends, which lost 0 bases and 15 bases, there was a span of 15 bases. Per germline, CDR1 MNHEY and CDR2 SVGAGI. The CDR3 runs 13 residues. V and J are TRBV6-5 and TRBJ2-1; D ambiguous. The clonotype was recovered from a male donor with ankylosing spondylitis or in good health (not recorded which). Specimen: blood, either unsorted or a sorted T cell fraction (not recorded which). The CDR3 sequence is CASSYSESSPRFF. CDR3 nucleotide sequence: TGTGCCAGCAGTTACTCCGAGAGTTCCCCGCGGTTCTTC.